This T cell receptor beta chain originates from a study of vaccination and CD4 T cells after COVID-19. Across the study: The study drew post-COVID samples a median around 92 days after diagnosis (range 35 to 161). Cells were stimulated with overlapping spike peptide pools from SARS-CoV-2, HCoV-NL63, HCoV-OC43 and HCoV-229E.

The CDR3 totals 14 residues. Looked up from germline, CDR1 is DFQATT and CDR2 is SNEGSKA (reference sequence). Trimming left V 4 bases short and J 1 base short, with 10 bases between. Treatment defined: roughly 11-day PBMC culture with coronavirus spike peptide pools or control peptides (ViraFEST assay). Cultured CD4+ T-cell DNA underwent Oncomine TCR Beta short-read sequencing. TCRdb independently ran MiXCR on the PCR reads; one entry per CDR3 protein. The top ten clones hold 6.5% of a sample with around 20,000 distinct CDR3 sequences, approximately 53% of them seen once. About this clonotype: Its antigen remains unidentified.

The chain joins TRBV20-1 to TRBJ2-2, with D maybe TRBD1 (5 bases). Sequenced material: CD4+ T cells from blood, cultured in vitro. The receptor was isolated from a human donor who had recovered from COVID-19. The chain's CDR3 is CSATPGLNTGELFF. In nucleotides, the CDR3 is TGCAGTGCTACCCCAGGGCTGAACACCGGGGAGCTGTTTTTT.